This T cell receptor beta chain was recorded in a study of T cells in Graves' hyperthyroidism and ophthalmopathy (dated by TCRdb to the late 2010s). About the investigation overall: Peripheral blood was collected at initial diagnosis, before any treatment. A discovery cohort of roughly 100 patients, roughly 43 with Graves' ophthalmopathy and 57 with stable Graves' hyperthyroidism, was used to find distinguishing TCR V-J signatures. An independent validation cohort of 18 to 20 hyperthyroidism patients and about 15 patients who later progressed to ophthalmopathy tested prospective prediction of ophthalmopathy. The 85 to 100 discovery patients were divided at random into training and test sets in a 7:3 ratio. The study also compared thyroid tissue and blood T-cell repertoires from five or six Graves' hyperthyroidism patients. After blood sampling, hyperthyroidism patients were treated with methimazole at a starting dose of 30 mg daily, and ophthalmopathy patients were treated with high-dose intravenous methylprednisolone. The paper describes TCR Vbeta CDR3 sequencing of roughly 130 peripheral blood samples, made up of fewer than 50 ophthalmopathy patients, roughly 72 hyperthyroidism patients and some 17 progressor patients. The paper as a whole reports these results and caveats: In validation, the model predicted progression to ophthalmopathy with approximately 70% sensitivity and 72.22% specificity, a median of roughly seven months before onset. A 13 V-J signature model separated ophthalmopathy from stable hyperthyroidism, with about 88% sensitivity and about 81% specificity in cross-validation and 80%/75% in testing. No statistical method was used to fix the sample size in advance, and group allocation was not hidden from the investigators. Most expanded thyroid clonotypes (frequency above 0.001) were also detected in blood, suggesting blood repertoires may reflect thyroid immune responses.

A few counts support this clonotype. Its antigen is still unknown. No qualities accompany the bases; no much larger clone lies one base away. Amplification of TCR beta CDR3 regions was carried out from RNA transcripts. For the first round of RT-PCR on the TCR CDR3, the HTBI primer set was used together with the Qiagen OneStep RT-PCR kit. A second multiplex PCR round built the libraries, followed by size selection and purification. Libraries were sequenced paired-end with 100 bp reads on an Illumina HiSeq2000. Per the original workflow: Raw data were processed with SOAPnuke, discarding reads with adapters, uncalled bases, mean Phred below 15, or no exact constant-primer or identifier match. High-quality paired reads were merged using COPE v1.2.5, and each unique nucleotide sequence was defined as a clonotype. MiTCR v1.1 was used to align clonotypes to the IMGT TRBV, TRBD and TRBJ reference segments. The analysis was restricted to V-J combinations with a frequency above 0.0001, which together covered 99% to 99.2% of the repertoires. A TCS score was defined as the ratio between F50 (clonal expansion) and ExV (chaos), using BLOSUM62-based TCRdist between CDR3 peptides within each V-J. Welch's t-statistics and random forest reduced 514 V-J features to under 15, which were used in a naive Bayes classifier (R e1071). TCRdb handled the public reads itself, with Q25 trimming in fastp and clone calling in MiXCR, and kept productive beta chains. Records with the same CDR3 protein are collapsed into one entry carrying the most frequent genes and DNA. These V and J calls rely on TCRdb rather than the paper's analysis. This sample lists hundreds of thousands of distinct CDR3 sequences; less than 15% were detected once. Clones ranked in the top ten supply about a tenth of the sample.

The germline V gene specifies SGHAT as CDR1 and FQNNGV as CDR2. V and J are truncated by 5 bases and 0 bases respectively, leaving an intervening sequence of 16 bases. The CDR3 covers 16 residues, taking in both the cysteine and the phenylalanine. The sequence is cut down to CDR3 DNA, 48 bases in frame from base 1. Graves' hyperthyroidism was defined as stable when no progression to ophthalmopathy occurred over 18 months of follow-up. Hyperthyroidism patients were newly diagnosed, had a disease duration of under 2 months, and were aged 18 to 65 years. The study excluded patients with uncontrolled infections, other autoimmune diseases, pregnancy or lactation. Diagnoses were established on the basis of clinical symptoms, serum thyroxine and TRAb, thyroid ultrasound, and orbital computed tomography. PBMCs were separated from roughly 9.6 ml of fresh peripheral blood using Ficoll-Paque density gradient centrifugation. Trizol reagent was used to extract total RNA, and RNA quality was then checked on an Agilent 2100 Bioanalyzer.

The sequenced sample consisted of blood. Rearrangement joined TRBV11-2 to TRBJ1-2, with the D segment identity uncertain. The TCR originated in a woman aged 18-29 years with Graves' hyperthyroidism. The sequence in DNA is TGTGCCAGCAGCGCAGCTTCCCCACTTACTAACTATGGCTACACCTTC. This sequence encodes CASSAASPLTNYGYTF.